These 9 T cell receptor beta chains came from one sample sequenced in a study of blood T cell repertoires in COVID-19. Sequencing was performed with immunoSEQ multiplex PCR; in TCRdb, only in-frame clones are kept and a portion is missing. Of 100,000 to 120,000 clones listed, over 65% are singletons. Sequencing was performed on peripheral blood. The source of these receptors is a woman aged 80 or over with acute or convalescent COVID-19.

V is TRBV7-2 and J is TRBJ1-1; weak D call: TRBD1 (6 bases). This CDR3 region has 15 residues. The germline V gene encodes CDR1 SGHTA and CDR2 FQGNSA. Trimming removed 5 bases from V and 4 bases from J, with 17 bases in between. Here the CDR3 reads CASSPHVGGFTEAFF. The CDR3 DNA reads TGTGCCAGCAGCCCCCATGTAGGGGGTTTCACTGAAGCTTTCTTT. The full variable domain, with the rest looked up from reference TRBV7-2 and TRBJ1-1, is GAGVSQSPSNKVTEKGKDVELRCDPISGHTALYWYRQSLGQGLEFLIYFQGNSAPDKSGLPSDRFSAERTGGSVSTLTIQRTQQEDSAVYLCASSPHVGGFTEAFFGQGTRLTVV.

This clone was picked up many times. The genes are TRBV10-3 and TRBJ2-5; no firm D call. V was cut by 4 bases and J by 9 bases, with 18 bases left in between. This CDR3 has 14 amino acids. Germline assignment: CDR1 ENHRY and CDR2 SYGVKD. CDR3 protein: CAISGNSHLDAQYF. Written as DNA, the CDR3 is TGTGCCATCAGTGGGAACAGTCACCTTGATGCCCAGTACTTC.

The chain links TRBV6-4 to TRBJ2-1, with D unclear. The CDR3 is 12 residues long. The V end lost 5 bases, the J end lost 9 bases, and 11 bases lay between the germline ends. Germline V CDR1 and CDR2: MRHNA, SNTAGT. The CDR3 bases are TGTGCCAGCAGTCCCGGTCGTGGTGAGCAGTTCTTC. Translated, it gives CASSPGRGEQFF.

CDR3 in DNA: TGTGCCAGCAGCAAATGGGACAGGGGCGGTAATGAAAAACTGTTTTTT. Amino acid sequence: CASSKWDRGGNEKLFF. The V and J genes are TRBV21-1 and TRBJ1-4; the listed D gene, TRBD1, was not tested against the DNA. TRBV21-1 is labeled a pseudogene. CDR3 length: 16 amino acids.

The V gene is TRBV7-3, the J gene TRBJ1-1; D gene unclear. The CDR3 has 13 residues. The V end lost 5 bases, the J end lost 1 base, and 8 bases lay between the germline ends. Germline values: CDR1 SGHTA, CDR2 FQGTGA. CDR3 sequence: CASSPRGNTEAFF. DNA for the CDR3: TGTGCCAGCAGCCCCCGGGGGAACACTGAAGCTTTCTTT.

The rearrangement links TRBV9 to TRBJ1-2; TRBD1 matches at 7 bases. V lost 4 bases and J lost 7; bases outside the gene matches: 7. This CDR3 spans 13 amino acids. CDR1 is SGDLS and CDR2 is YYNGEE in the germline V gene. Here the CDR3 DNA reads TGTGCCAGCAGCTTTGACAGGGACTCTGGCTACACCTTC. It specifies CASSFDRDSGYTF.

V and J are TRBV7-3 and TRBJ2-3, with D possibly matching TRBD2 (6 bases). CDR3 size: 15 residues. CDR1 is SGHTA, CDR2 FQGTGA, per germline. V was clipped by 1 base and J by 2 bases, with 10 bases between them. The CDR3, as DNA: TGTGCCAGCAGCTTAAGACTAGGCCCCACAGATACGCAGTATTTT. Amino acids: CASSLRLGPTDTQYF. The full variable domain, its missing parts supplied by reference TRBV7-3 and TRBJ2-3, is GAGVSQTPSNKVTEKGKYVELRCDPISGHTALYWYRQSLGQGPEFLIYFQGTGAADDSGLPNDRFFAVRPEGSVSTLKIQRTERGDSAVYLCASSLRLGPTDTQYFGPGTRLTVL.

The table lists this clone with a count of one. CDR3 nucleotide sequence: TGTGCTAGTGGTTTGGGAGAGCCAAATCAGCCCCAGCATTTT. It translates to CASGLGEPNQPQHF. This sequence joins TRBV12-5 and TRBJ1-5; D unresolved. The CDR3 contains 14 residues. Looked up from germline, CDR1 is LGHNT and CDR2 is FRNRAP. V was cut by 1 base and J by 4 bases, with 8 bases left in between. Full variable domain (outside the CDR3, taken from reference TRBV12-5 and TRBJ1-5): DARVTQTPRHKVTEMGQEVTMRCQPILGHNTVFWYRQTMMQGLELLAYFRNRAPLDDSGMPKDRFSAEMPDATLATLKIQPSEPRDSAVYFCASGLGEPNQPQHFGDGTRLSIL.

J is TRBJ2-1 and V is TRBV9, with 8 bases aligning to TRBD2. The CDR3 is 14 amino acids. CDR1 SGDLS and CDR2 YYNGEE come from the germline V gene. The V and J ends lost 0 bases and 7 bases, in that order; junction bases with no gene match: 3. CDR3: CASSVEGLENEQFF. In DNA, the CDR3 is TGTGCCAGCAGCGTAGAGGGACTAGAAAATGAGCAGTTCTTC.